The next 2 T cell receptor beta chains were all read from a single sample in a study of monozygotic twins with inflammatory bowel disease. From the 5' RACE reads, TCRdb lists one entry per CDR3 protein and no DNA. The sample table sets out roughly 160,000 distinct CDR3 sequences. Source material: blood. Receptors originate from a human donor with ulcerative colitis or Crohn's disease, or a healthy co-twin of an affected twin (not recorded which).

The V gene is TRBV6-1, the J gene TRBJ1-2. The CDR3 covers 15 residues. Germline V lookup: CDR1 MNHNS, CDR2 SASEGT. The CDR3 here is CASSLEAGWDYGYTF.

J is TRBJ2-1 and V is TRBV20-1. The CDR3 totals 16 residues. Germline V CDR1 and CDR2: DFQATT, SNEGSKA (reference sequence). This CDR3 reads CSALNQEGNFYNEQFF.